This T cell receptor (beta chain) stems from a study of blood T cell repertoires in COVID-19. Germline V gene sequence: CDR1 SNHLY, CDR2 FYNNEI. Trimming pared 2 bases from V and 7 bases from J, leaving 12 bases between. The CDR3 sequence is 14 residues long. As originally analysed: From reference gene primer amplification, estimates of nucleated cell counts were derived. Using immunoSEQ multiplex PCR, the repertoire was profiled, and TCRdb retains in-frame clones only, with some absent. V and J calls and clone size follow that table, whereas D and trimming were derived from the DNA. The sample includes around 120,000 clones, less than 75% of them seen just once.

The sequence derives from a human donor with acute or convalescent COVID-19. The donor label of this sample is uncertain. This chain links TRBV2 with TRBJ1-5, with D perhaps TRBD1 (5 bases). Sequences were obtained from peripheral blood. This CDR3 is CASSERRGRQPQHF. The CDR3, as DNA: TGTGCCAGCAGTGAAAGGAGGGGTCGGCAGCCCCAGCATTTT. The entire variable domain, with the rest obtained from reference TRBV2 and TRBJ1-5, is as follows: EPEVTQTPSHQVTQMGQEVILRCVPISNHLYFYWYRQILGQKVEFLVSFYNNEISEKSEIFDDQFSVERPDGSNFTLKIRSTKLEDSAMYFCASSERRGRQPQHFGDGTRLSIL.